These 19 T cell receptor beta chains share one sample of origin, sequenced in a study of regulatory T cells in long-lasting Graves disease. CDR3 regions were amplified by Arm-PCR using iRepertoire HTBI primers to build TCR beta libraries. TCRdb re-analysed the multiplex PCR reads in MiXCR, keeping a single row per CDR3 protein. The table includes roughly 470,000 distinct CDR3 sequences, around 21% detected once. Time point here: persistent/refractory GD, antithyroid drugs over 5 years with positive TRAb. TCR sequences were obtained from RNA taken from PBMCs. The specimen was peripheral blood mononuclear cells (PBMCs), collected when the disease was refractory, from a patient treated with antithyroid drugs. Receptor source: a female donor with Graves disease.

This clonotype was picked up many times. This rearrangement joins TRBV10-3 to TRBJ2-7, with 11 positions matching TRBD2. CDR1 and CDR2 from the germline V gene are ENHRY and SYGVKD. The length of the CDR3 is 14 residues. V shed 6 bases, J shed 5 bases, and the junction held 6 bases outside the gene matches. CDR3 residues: CAISLTSGANEQYF. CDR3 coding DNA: TGTGCCATCAGCCTGACTAGCGGGGCGAACGAGCAGTACTTC.

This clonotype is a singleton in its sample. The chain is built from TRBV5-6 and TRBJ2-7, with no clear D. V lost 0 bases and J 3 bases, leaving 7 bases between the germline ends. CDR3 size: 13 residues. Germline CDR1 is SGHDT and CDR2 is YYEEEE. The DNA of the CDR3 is TGTGCCAGCAGCTTGGTCCGGGTCTACGAGCAGTACTTC. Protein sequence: CASSLVRVYEQYF.

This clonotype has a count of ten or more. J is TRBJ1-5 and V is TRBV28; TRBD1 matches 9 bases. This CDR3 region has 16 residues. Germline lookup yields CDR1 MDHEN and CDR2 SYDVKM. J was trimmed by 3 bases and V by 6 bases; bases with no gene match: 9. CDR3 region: CASRDRGSGNNQPQHF. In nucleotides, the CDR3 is TGTGCCAGCAGGGACAGGGGCTCGGGTAACAATCAGCCCCAGCATTTT.

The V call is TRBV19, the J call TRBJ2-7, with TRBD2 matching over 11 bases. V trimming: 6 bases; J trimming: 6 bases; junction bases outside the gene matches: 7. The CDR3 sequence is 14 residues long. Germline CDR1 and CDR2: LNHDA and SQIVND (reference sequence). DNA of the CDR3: TGTGCCAGTAGCCATACCGGGACTAGCGGCGAGCAGTACTTC. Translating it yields CASSHTGTSGEQYF.

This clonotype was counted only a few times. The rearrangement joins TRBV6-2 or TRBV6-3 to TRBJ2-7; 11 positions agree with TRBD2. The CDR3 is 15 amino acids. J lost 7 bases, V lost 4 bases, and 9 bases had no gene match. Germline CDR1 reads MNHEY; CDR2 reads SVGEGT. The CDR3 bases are TGTGCCAGCAGTTCCCAACTAGCGGGAGTGGGAGAGCAGTACTTC. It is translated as CASSSQLAGVGEQYF.

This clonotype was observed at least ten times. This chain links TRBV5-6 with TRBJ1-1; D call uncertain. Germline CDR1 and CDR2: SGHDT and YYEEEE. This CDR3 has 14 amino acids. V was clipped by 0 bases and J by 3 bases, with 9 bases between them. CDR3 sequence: CASSLDLRDTEAFF. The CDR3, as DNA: TGTGCCAGCAGCTTGGATTTGCGTGACACTGAAGCTTTCTTT.

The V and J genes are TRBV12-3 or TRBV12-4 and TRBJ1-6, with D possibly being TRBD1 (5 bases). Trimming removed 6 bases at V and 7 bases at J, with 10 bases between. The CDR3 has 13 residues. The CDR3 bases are TGTGCCAGCAGGTGGCAGGGAAATTCACCCCTCCACTTT. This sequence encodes CASRWQGNSPLHF.

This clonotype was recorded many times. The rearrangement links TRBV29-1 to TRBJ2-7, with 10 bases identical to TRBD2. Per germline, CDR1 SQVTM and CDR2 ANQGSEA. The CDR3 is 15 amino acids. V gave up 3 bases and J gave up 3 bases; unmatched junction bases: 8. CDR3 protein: CSVDGLAGADYEQYF. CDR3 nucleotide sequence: TGCAGCGTTGATGGTCTAGCGGGGGCAGACTACGAGCAGTACTTC.

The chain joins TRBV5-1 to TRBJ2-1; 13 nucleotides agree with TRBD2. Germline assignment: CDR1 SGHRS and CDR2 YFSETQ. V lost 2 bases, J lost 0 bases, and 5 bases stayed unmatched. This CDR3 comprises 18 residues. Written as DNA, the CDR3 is TGCGCCAGCAGCTTAGGGACTAGCGGGGCTAGCTCCTACAATGAGCAGTTCTTC. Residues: CASSLGTSGASSYNEQFF.

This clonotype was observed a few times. CDR3 protein: CASSPSGHLSGTGELFF. CDR3 bases: TGCGCCAGCAGCCCGTCGGGACACCTCTCGGGGACCGGGGAGCTGTTTTTT. The rearrangement joins TRBV5-1 to TRBJ2-2; the D gene is possibly TRBD1 (6 bases). Trimming stripped 4 bases from V and 5 bases from J, with 21 bases between. Germline V gene data show CDR1 as SGHRS and CDR2 as YFSETQ. The CDR3 totals 17 residues.

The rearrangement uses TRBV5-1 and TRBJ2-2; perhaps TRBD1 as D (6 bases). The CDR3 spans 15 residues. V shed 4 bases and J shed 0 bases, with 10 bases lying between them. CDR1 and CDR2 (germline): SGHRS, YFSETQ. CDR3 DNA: TGCGCCAGCAGCCCCAGACAGGCGAACACCGGGGAGCTGTTTTTT. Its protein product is CASSPRQANTGELFF.

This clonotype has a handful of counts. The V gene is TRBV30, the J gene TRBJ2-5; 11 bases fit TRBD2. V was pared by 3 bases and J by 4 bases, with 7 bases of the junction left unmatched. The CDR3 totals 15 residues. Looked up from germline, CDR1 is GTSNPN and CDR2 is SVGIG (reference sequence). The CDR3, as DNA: TGTGCCTGGAGCCAACTAGCGGGAGTAGGAGAGACCCAGTACTTC. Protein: CAWSQLAGVGETQYF.

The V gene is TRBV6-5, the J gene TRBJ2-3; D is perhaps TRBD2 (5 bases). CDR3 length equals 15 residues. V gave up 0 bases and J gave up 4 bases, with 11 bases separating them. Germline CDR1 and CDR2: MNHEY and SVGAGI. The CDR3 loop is CASSYSLVRPDTQYF. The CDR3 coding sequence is TGTGCCAGCAGTTACTCACTAGTCCGCCCAGATACGCAGTATTTT.

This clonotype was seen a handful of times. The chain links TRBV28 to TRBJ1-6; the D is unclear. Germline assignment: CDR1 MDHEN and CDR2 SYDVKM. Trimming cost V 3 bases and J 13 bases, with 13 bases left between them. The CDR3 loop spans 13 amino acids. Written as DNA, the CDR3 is TGTGCCAGCAGTTTGGGAGCTCGTCAGCCCCTCCACTTT. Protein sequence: CASSLGARQPLHF.

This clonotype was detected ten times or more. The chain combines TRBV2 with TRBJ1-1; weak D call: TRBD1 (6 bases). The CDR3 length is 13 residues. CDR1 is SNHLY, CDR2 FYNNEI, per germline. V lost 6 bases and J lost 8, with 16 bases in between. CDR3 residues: CASRAPGAKEAFF. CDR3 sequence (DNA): TGTGCCAGCAGAGCCCCGGGGGCCAAAGAAGCTTTCTTT.

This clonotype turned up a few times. As DNA, the CDR3 is TGCAGCGTTGGTTCTAGCGGGTCCTACGAGCAGTACTTC. Translation gives CSVGSSGSYEQYF. V is TRBV29-1 and J is TRBJ2-7; 8 positions match TRBD2. The ends lost 4 bases at V and 1 base at J; junction bases unmatched: 3. The CDR3 length is 13 residues. Germline values: CDR1 SQVTM, CDR2 ANQGSEA.

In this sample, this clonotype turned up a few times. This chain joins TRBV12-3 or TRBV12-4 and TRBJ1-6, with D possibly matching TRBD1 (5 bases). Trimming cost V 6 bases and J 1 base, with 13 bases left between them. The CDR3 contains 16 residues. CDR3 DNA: TGTGCCAGCAGCCTGGGACGAGGGTCCTATAATTCACCCCTCCACTTT. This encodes CASSLGRGSYNSPLHF.

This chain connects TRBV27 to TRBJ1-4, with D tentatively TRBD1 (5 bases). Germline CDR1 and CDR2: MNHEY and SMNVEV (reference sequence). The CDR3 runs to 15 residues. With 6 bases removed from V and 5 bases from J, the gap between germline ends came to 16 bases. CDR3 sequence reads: CASSRRRGANEKLFF. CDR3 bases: TGTGCCAGCAGCCGCCGACGGGGCGCGAATGAAAAACTGTTTTTT.

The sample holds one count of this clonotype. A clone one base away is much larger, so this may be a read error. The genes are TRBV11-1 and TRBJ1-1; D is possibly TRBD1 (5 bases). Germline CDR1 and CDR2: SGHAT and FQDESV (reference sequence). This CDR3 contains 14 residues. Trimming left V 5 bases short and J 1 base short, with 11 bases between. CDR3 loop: CASSLRDRNTEAFF. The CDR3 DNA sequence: TGTGCCAGCAGCCTCCGGGACCGGAACACTGAAGCTTTCTTT.